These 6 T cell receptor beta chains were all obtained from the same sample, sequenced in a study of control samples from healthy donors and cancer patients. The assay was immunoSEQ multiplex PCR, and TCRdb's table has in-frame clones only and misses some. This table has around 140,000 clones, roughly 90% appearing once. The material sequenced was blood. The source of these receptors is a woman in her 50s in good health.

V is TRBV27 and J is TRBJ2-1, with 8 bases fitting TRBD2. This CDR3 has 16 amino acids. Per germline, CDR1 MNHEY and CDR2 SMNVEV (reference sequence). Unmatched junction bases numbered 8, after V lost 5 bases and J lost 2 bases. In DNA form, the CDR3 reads TGTGCCAGCAGTATCTCGGGGGGGGGAACCTACAATGAGCAGTTCTTC. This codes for CASSISGGGTYNEQFF.

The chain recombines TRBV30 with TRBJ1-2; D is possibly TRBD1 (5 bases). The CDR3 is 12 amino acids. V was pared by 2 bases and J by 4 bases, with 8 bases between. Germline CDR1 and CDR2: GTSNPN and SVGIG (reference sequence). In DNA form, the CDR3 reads TGTGCCTGGAGTAATGGGGCCTATGGCTACACCTTC. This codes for CAWSNGAYGYTF.

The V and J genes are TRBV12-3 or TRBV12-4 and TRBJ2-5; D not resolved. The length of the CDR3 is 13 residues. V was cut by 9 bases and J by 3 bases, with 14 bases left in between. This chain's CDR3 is CASQKATKETQYF. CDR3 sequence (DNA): TGTGCCAGTCAAAAGGCCACCAAAGAGACCCAGTACTTC.

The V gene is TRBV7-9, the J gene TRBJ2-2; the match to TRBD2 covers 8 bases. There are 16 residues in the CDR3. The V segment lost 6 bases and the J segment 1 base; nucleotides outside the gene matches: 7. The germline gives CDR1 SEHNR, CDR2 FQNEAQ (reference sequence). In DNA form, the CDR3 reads TGTGCCAGCAGGCACCCCACTAGCGGGAACACCGGGGAGCTGTTTTTT. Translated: CASRHPTSGNTGELFF.

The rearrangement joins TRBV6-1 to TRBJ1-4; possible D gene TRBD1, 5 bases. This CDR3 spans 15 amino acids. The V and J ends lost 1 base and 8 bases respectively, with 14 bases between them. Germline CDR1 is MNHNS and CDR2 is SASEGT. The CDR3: CASSEGRQGGEKLFF. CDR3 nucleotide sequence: TGTGCCAGCAGTGAAGGTCGGCAGGGAGGCGAAAAACTGTTTTTT.

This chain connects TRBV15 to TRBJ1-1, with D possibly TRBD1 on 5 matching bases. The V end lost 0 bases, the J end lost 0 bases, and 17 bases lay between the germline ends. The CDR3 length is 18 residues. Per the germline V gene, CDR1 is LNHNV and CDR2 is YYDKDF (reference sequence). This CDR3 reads CATSRDRRGRHMNTEAFF. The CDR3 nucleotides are TGTGCCACCAGCAGAGACAGGAGGGGCAGACATATGAACACTGAAGCTTTCTTT.